This T cell receptor (beta chain) was obtained from a study of identical twins' blood T cells. Study information: About six alpha and roughly six beta libraries together yielded tens of millions of reads.

In TCRdb, the 5' RACE reads were re-called with MiXCR into one record per CDR3 protein. The sample lists 350,000 to 450,000 distinct CDR3 sequences; more than 25% were seen once. The CDR3 loop spans 14 amino acids. Trimming took off 3 bases at V and 3 bases at J, with 11 bases between the two ends. Germline CDR1 is MGHDK and CDR2 is SYGVNS. The sample taken for sequencing was PBMCs. The chain carries TRBV25-1 and TRBJ1-1, with a possible D match to TRBD1 (5 bases). This TCR came from a woman between 18 and 50 years old in good health. The chain's CDR3 is CASSDTKGDTEAFF. The CDR3 DNA follows: TGTGCCAGCAGTGACACCAAAGGGGACACTGAAGCTTTCTTT.